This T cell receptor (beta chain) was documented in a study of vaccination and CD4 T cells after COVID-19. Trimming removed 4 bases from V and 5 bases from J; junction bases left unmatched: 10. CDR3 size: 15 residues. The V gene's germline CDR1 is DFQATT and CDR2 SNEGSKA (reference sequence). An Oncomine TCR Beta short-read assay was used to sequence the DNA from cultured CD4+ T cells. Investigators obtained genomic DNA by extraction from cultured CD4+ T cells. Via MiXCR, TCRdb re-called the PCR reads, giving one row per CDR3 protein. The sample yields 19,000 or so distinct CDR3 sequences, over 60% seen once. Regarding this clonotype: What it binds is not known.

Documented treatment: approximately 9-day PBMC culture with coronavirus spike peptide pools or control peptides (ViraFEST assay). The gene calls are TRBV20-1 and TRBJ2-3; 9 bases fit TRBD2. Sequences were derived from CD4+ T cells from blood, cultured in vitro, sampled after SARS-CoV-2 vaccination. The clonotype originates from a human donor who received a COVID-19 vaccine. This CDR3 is CSANSRAGGGDTQYF. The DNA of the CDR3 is TGCAGTGCTAATAGCCGGGCGGGGGGGGGAGATACGCAGTATTTT.